These T cell receptor beta chains were read from a single sample in a study of T-cell memory formation after mild COVID-19. One entry per CDR3 protein, called by TCRdb with MiXCR from the 5' RACE reads. The sample includes some 490,000 distinct CDR3 sequences, 18% of them seen just once. Sequenced input: PBMCs or a T cell subset sorted from them (not recorded which). The receptor source for this set is an adult woman who had mild COVID-19 (a few samples of this study predate the infection). Cell type and time point are not known. CDR3s include the opening cysteine and the closing phenylalanine or tryptophan. The D gene is left open where the match is weak. Expanded clones get a size class; other rows say once, few or many, or leave the size out.

TRBJ2-1 - TRBD2 TRBV12-3/TRBV12-4 TGTGCCAGCAGTCGACCGGGACTAGCGGGAGGGCCATACAATGAGCAGTTCTTC CASSRPGLAGGPYNEQFF
TRBJ2-7 - TRBD2 TRBV4-3 TGCGCCAGCAGCCATTTAACTAGCGGGCCAACCTACGAGCAGTACTTC CASSHLTSGPTYEQYF
TRBJ2-6 few - TRBV6-5 TGTGCCAGCAGTTACGGGGAGTTTGGGGCCAACGTCCTGACTTTC CASSYGEFGANVLTF
TRBJ2-7 few - TRBV9 TGTGCCAGCAGCGATGGGGACACAGCCTACGAGCAGTACTTC CASSDGDTAYEQYF
TRBJ2-1 many - TRBV12-3/TRBV12-4 TGTGCCAGCAGTTTCCTTGGGGACTACAATGAGCAGTTCTTC CASSFLGDYNEQFF
TRBJ2-5 - TRBD2 TRBV20-1 TGCAGTGCGAACCCGATGGCGGGGGTTGAGACCCAGTACTTC CSANPMAGVETQYF
TRBJ2-1 - - TRBV11-1 TGTGCCAGCAGCCTCGAGGGGCGGGACCAGTTGGTCTTC CASSLEGRDQLVF
TRBJ1-1 - TRBD1 TRBV7-9 TGTGCCAGCAGTCCCACGACCGGGACAGCGAACACTGAAGCTTTCTTT CASSPTTGTANTEAFF
TRBJ1-2 - - TRBV20-1 TGCAGTGCTACCCCCTCGGGGGACTGGTATGGCTACACCTTC CSATPSGDWYGYTF
TRBJ2-7 few TRBD2 TRBV15 TGTGCCACCAGCAGCTCGGGGGGTGTTCCAGACGAGCAGTACTTC CATSSSGGVPDEQYF
TRBJ2-1 few - TRBV7-3 TGTGCCAGCAGCTTAAGGCGCCCCAACGGATACAATGAGCAGTTCTTC CASSLRRPNGYNEQFF
TRBJ2-1 - - TRBV3-1 TGTGCCAGCAGCCAAGGCGCGGGGCGCAGAGTAATAGGGCAGTTCTTC CASSQGAGRRVIGQFF
TRBJ2-5 few - TRBV19 TGTGCCAGTAGTTCTCATAAAGAGACCCAGTACTTC CASSSHKETQYF
TRBJ2-1 few - TRBV7-2 TGTGCCAGCAGCCCACGGGCCACCTACAATGAGCAGTTCTTC CASSPRATYNEQFF
TRBJ1-2 few - TRBV6-5 TGTGCCAGCAGTCACGGGGGAGTTAACTATGGCTACACCTTC CASSHGGVNYGYTF
TRBJ2-7 few TRBD2 TRBV4-2 TGTGCCAGCAGCTTACCTAGCGGGAGGGCCTCTGAGCAGTACTTC CASSLPSGRASEQYF
TRBJ2-5 few - TRBV2 TGTGCCAGCAGTGAAGTCTCAGGGGCGGCAGAGACCCAGTACTTC CASSEVSGAAETQYF
TRBJ2-2 - TRBD2 TRBV7-3 TGTGCCAGCAGCTCCGGACTAGCGGTTCGCGGTACCGGGGAGCTGTTTTTT CASSSGLAVRGTGELFF
TRBJ2-7 - TRBD1 TRBV4-1 TGCGCCAGCAGCCGGGGACAGGGTCACGAGCAGTACTTC CASSRGQGHEQYF
TRBJ1-6 - - TRBV3-1 TGTGCCAGCAGCCAAGTTGCGTCACCCCTCCACTTT CASSQVASPLHF
TRBJ2-1 - - TRBV6-5 TGTGCCAGCAGTTACGTCACAGGGTGGTACAATGAGCAGTTCTTC CASSYVTGWYNEQFF
TRBJ1-2 - - TRBV20-1 TGCAGTGCTAGACCACCGGAACTTAGCTATGGCTACACCTTC CSARPPELSYGYTF
TRBJ2-1 many - TRBV6-2/TRBV6-3 TGTGCCAGCAGTTACGGGCTAGTAGTCTTTGAGCAGTTCTTC CASSYGLVVFEQFF
TRBJ2-7 - - TRBV21-1 TGTGCCAGCAGCAAAGCGCTTCGGACTAGCGGGAGTCCGTGGTACGAGCAGTACTTC CASSKALRTSGSPWYEQYF
TRBJ1-1 - - TRBV19 TGTGCCAGTAGTGTGTGGGGTGCCACTGAAGCTTTCTTT CASSVWGATEAFF
TRBJ1-2 - - TRBV24-1 TGTGCCACCAGTGATCGTTGGTCCTACGGCAGGGTAGATGGCTACACCTTC CATSDRWSYGRVDGYTF
TRBJ2-3 few - TRBV4-2 TGTGCCAGCAGCCAAGATAGGGGGCGGTACGGGAGGGCCCGGAGAGATACGCAGTATTTT CASSQDRGRYGRARRDTQYF
TRBJ2-5 few TRBD2 TRBV20-1 TGCAGTGCTAGATTAAGGCGGGAGGGCCGCAACCAAGAGACCCAGTACTTC CSARLRREGRNQETQYF
TRBJ2-7 few - TRBV7-2 TGTGCCAGCAGCGAAAGGGGCGGAGCACTCACCTACGAGCAGTACTTC CASSERGGALTYEQYF
TRBJ2-5 few - TRBV6-5 TGTGCCAGCAGTCCGACACAGGGCTGGAAGACCCAGTACTTC CASSPTQGWKTQYF
TRBJ2-5 - - TRBV30 TGTGCCTGGAGTAAAGGTCTGAAGGCCCTCGAGGAGACCCAGTACTTC CAWSKGLKALEETQYF